A selection of T cell receptor beta chains follows, all from one sample in a study of T-cell reconstitution after alpha-beta-depleted transplantation in children. Via MiXCR, TCRdb re-called the PCR reads, giving one row per CDR3 protein. The sample carries 75,000 to 100,000 distinct CDR3 sequences, roughly 8% recorded once. The sample consisted of PBMCs from the stem cell graft donor, taken from the stem cell graft. The receptors stem from a human donor who donated a stem cell graft to a child with congenital amegakaryocytic thrombocytopenia. Each CDR3 is given with its conserved first and last residue. D genes are given only for firm matches. Not all rows give a size; the values are once, few, many and, for expanded clones, a class.

d_gene,j_gene,abundance,len,v_gene,CDR3nt,CDR3aa
TRBD1,TRBJ1-1,many,14,TRBV5-1,TGCGCCAGCAGCTTGCCACAGGGGAGGGATGAAGCTTTCTTT,CASSLPQGRDEAFF
-,TRBJ2-1,many,18,TRBV5-1,TGCGCCAGCAGCGACCCGGCCCTAGGGGGGGCCTCCTACAATGAGCAGTTCTTC,CASSDPALGGASYNEQFF
-,TRBJ2-3,few,13,TRBV19,TGTGCCAGTAGTACAGAACTCACAGATACGCAGTATTTT,CASSTELTDTQYF
TRBD1,TRBJ2-3,many,15,TRBV5-1,TGCGCCAGCAGCTTGGAAGGACAGGGGTGGGATACGCAGTATTTT,CASSLEGQGWDTQYF
TRBD1,TRBJ1-6,many,15,TRBV11-2,TGTGCCAGCAGCCCAGGGGCGACAGGGCCGTCACCCCTCCACTTT,CASSPGATGPSPLHF
TRBD1,TRBJ1-4,many,15,TRBV5-1,TGCGCCAGCAGCAGGAGACAGGGGCGGGATGAAAAACTGTTTTTT,CASSRRQGRDEKLFF
TRBD1,TRBJ1-1,many,14,TRBV3-1,TGTGCCAGCACGACAGGGGACCGGAACACTGAAGCTTTCTTT,CASTTGDRNTEAFF
-,TRBJ2-2,many,13,TRBV5-1,TGCGCCAGCAGCTTTGGTCATACCGGGGAGCTGTTTTTT,CASSFGHTGELFF
TRBD2,TRBJ2-7,many,16,TRBV29-1,TGCAGCGTCGCTTCTAGCGGGAGGGCCACGGTCTACGAGCAGTACTTC,CSVASSGRATVYEQYF
-,TRBJ1-6,many,13,TRBV5-6,TGTGCCAGCACTAAGGTGAATAATTCACCCCTCCACTTT,CASTKVNNSPLHF
-,TRBJ1-1,many,12,TRBV7-2,TGTGCCAGCAGCACTTATAACACTGAAGCTTTCTTT,CASSTYNTEAFF
-,TRBJ1-5,many,13,TRBV4-1,TGCGCCAGCAGCCAAGATTGGACTCAGCCCCAGCATTTT,CASSQDWTQPQHF
TRBD1,TRBJ2-5,many,14,TRBV2,TGTGCCAGCGGCAGGGACAGGGGCGCAGAGACCCAGTACTTC,CASGRDRGAETQYF
TRBD2,TRBJ2-5,many,15,TRBV20-1,TGCAGTGCTAGAGAGGAGGAAGGACTAGCGGAGACCCAGTACTTC,CSAREEEGLAETQYF
TRBD2,TRBJ2-1,many,15,TRBV7-2,TGTGCCAGCAGCTTTAGCGGGAGCTCCTACAATGAGCAGTTCTTC,CASSFSGSSYNEQFF
-,TRBJ2-5,few,15,TRBV28,TGTGCCAGCATAAAGGGACGTTCGTACCAAGAGACCCAGTACTTC,CASIKGRSYQETQYF
-,TRBJ1-2,many,14,TRBV20-1,TGCAGTGCTAGAGACAGGCCTACTAACTATGGCTACACCTTC,CSARDRPTNYGYTF
TRBD1,TRBJ1-1,many,15,TRBV6-1,TGTGCCAGCAGTCGGAAAACAGGGGGAAACACTGAAGCTTTCTTT,CASSRKTGGNTEAFF
-,TRBJ2-1,many,16,TRBV20-1,TGCAGTGCTAGAGACTCTAGCAGGAGCTCCTACAATGAGCAGTTCTTC,CSARDSSRSSYNEQFF
-,TRBJ1-6,many,16,TRBV28,TGTGCCAGCATTTCGGGCAGGGCGGCGCTTTCCTCACCCCTCCACTTT,CASISGRAALSSPLHF
-,TRBJ1-2,many,11,TRBV7-9,TGTGCCAGCAGCCGGGACTATGGCTACACCTTC,CASSRDYGYTF
-,TRBJ2-7,many,14,TRBV12-3/TRBV12-4,TGTGCCAGCAGTTTAGGGCCAGGGGACTACGAGCAGTACTTC,CASSLGPGDYEQYF
TRBD1,TRBJ1-1,many,14,TRBV5-5,TGTGCCAGCAGCCCGAGGGACAGGTACGGTGAAGCTTTCTTT,CASSPRDRYGEAFF
-,TRBJ2-2,many,16,TRBV7-2,TGTGCCAGCAGCTCCTTTGCCCCAGGGGCCGGCGGGGAGCTGTTTTTT,CASSSFAPGAGGELFF
-,TRBJ2-2,many,16,TRBV11-2,TGTGCCAGCAGCCCCCACCCAGGACAAAACACCGGGGAGCTGTTTTTT,CASSPHPGQNTGELFF
TRBD1,TRBJ2-6,many,14,TRBV20-1,TGCAGTGCCGACAGGGTATCTGGGGCCAACGTCCTGACTTTC,CSADRVSGANVLTF
-,TRBJ2-7,many,13,TRBV7-2,TGTGCCAGCAGCAAAATCACAGGCCTAGGGGAGTCCTTC,CASSKITGLGESF
-,TRBJ1-3,many,16,TRBV5-6,TGTGCCAGCAGCTTGGCTCCTGGACGCGGGGGAAACACCATATATTTT,CASSLAPGRGGNTIYF
-,TRBJ1-5,many,13,TRBV20-1,TGCAGTGCCGGGACGGATAGCAATCAGCCCCAGCATTTT,CSAGTDSNQPQHF
-,TRBJ2-5,many,15,TRBV24-1,TGTGCCACCAGTGATAGCAGCCAGTACCAAGAGACCCAGTACTTC,CATSDSSQYQETQYF
TRBD1,TRBJ2-2,many,16,TRBV7-9,TGTGCCAGCAGCTCAGACAGGGGGCGGAGAACCGGGGAGCTGTTTTTT,CASSSDRGRRTGELFF
-,TRBJ2-6,few,16,TRBV7-8,TGTGCCAGCAGCTTAGTATGGTCGTCTGGGGCCAACGTCCTGACTTTC,CASSLVWSSGANVLTF
TRBD2,TRBJ2-5,many,15,TRBV5-1,TGCGCCAGCAGCCCCCCCTTAGCGGGGGAAGAGACCCAGTACTTC,CASSPPLAGEETQYF
-,TRBJ2-2,many,12,TRBV20-1,TGCAGTGCTAGCCACAACACCGGGGAGCTGTTTTTT,CSASHNTGELFF
-,TRBJ1-5,many,15,TRBV20-1,TGCAGTGCTAGACCCGGACAGACGGCCTATCAGCCCCAGCATTTT,CSARPGQTAYQPQHF
-,TRBJ1-1,-,13,TRBV28,TGTGCCGTGGGTCGGGGGGAGAACACTGAAGCTTTCTTT,CAVGRGENTEAFF
-,TRBJ1-1,few,13,TRBV7-9,TGTGCCAGCACCCAAGGGGGGGGCCCTGAAGCTTTCTTT,CASTQGGGPEAFF
-,TRBJ2-2,-,16,TRBV3-1,TGTGCCAGCAGCCAAGATCTGTCTAGTTTCACCGGGGAGCTGTTTTTT,CASSQDLSSFTGELFF
-,TRBJ2-2,many,13,TRBV6-1,TGTGCCAGCAGGGGGAGCCACACCGGGGAGCTGTTTTTT,CASRGSHTGELFF
-,TRBJ1-1,many,15,TRBV19,TGTGCCAGTCAAACTGGTGGGAGGGAGCACACTGAAGCTTTCTTT,CASQTGGREHTEAFF
-,TRBJ1-6,many,12,TRBV20-1,TGCAGTGCTAGACACAGGGTCCCACCCCTCCACTTT,CSARHRVPPLHF
-,TRBJ2-7,many,14,TRBV7-9,TGTGCCAGCAGCTCACGTGCAGGGGTACACGAGCAGTACTTC,CASSSRAGVHEQYF
-,TRBJ1-2,-,14,TRBV4-1,TGCGCCAGCAGGGTCCTTGGGGGCGCTGGGGGCTACACCTTC,CASRVLGGAGGYTF
-,TRBJ1-1,many,11,TRBV27,TGTGCCAGCAGTGACAGAACGAGATCTTTCTTT,CASSDRTRSFF
-,TRBJ1-4,many,14,TRBV10-3,TGTGCCACGAAGAAAGATCCCAATAATGAAAAACTGTTTTTT,CATKKDPNNEKLFF
TRBD1,TRBJ1-6,medium-sized,15,TRBV9,TGTGCCAGCAGCCTAGAGGGACAGGGGAATTCACCCCTCCACTTT,CASSLEGQGNSPLHF
TRBD2,TRBJ2-5,many,15,TRBV5-1,TGCGCCAGCAGCTTATCGAGCGGGAGGCAAGAGACCCAGTACTTC,CASSLSSGRQETQYF
-,TRBJ1-1,many,14,TRBV6-5,TGTGCCAGCAGTTACCTCCGCAAGAACACTGAAGCTTTCTTT,CASSYLRKNTEAFF
TRBD1,TRBJ1-5,many,14,TRBV20-1,TGCAGTGCGAGGGACAGGGGAGGGGATCAGCCCCAGCATTTT,CSARDRGGDQPQHF
TRBD2,TRBJ2-5,many,16,TRBV20-1,TGCAGTGCTAGACCAAGCGGGAGAGCCCACCAAGAGACCCAGTACTTC,CSARPSGRAHQETQYF